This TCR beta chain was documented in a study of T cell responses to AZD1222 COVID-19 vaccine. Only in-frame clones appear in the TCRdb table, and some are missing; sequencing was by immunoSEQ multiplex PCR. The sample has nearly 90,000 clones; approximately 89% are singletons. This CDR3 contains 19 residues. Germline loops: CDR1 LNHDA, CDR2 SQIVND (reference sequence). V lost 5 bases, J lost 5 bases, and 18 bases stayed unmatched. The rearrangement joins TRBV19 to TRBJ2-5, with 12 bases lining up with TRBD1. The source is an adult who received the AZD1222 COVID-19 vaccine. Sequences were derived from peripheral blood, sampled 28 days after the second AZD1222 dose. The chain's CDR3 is CASSPSGQGAGLGMETQYF. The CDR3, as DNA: TGTGCCAGTAGTCCTTCGGGACAGGGGGCCGGTTTGGGGATGGAGACCCAGTACTTC. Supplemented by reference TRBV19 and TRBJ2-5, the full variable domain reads DGGITQSPKYLFRKEGQNVTLSCEQNLNHDAMYWYRQDPGQGLRLIYYSQIVNDFQKGDIAEGYSVSREKKESFPLTVTSAQKNPTAFYLCASSPSGQGAGLGMETQYFGPGTRLLVL.